The 26 T cell receptor beta chains below were found in one sample sequenced in a study of blood T cell repertoires in COVID-19. Libraries were prepared by immunoSEQ multiplex PCR; TCRdb keeps only in-frame clonotypes and omits some of them. The data hold around 240,000 clones, with roughly 88% observed a single time. Sequences were obtained from peripheral blood. The receptors shown here come from a woman aged 40-49 years who had recovered from COVID-19.

The chain employs TRBV7-9 and TRBJ1-3, with D unclear. Germline V gene lookup returns CDR1 SEHNR and CDR2 FQNEAQ (reference sequence). V shed 0 bases and J shed 0 bases, with 12 bases lying between them. The CDR3 contains 17 residues. The CDR3 spells CASSLAWQRLSGNTIYF. The CDR3 nucleotides are TGTGCCAGCAGCTTAGCGTGGCAGAGACTCTCTGGAAACACCATATATTTT.

The genes are TRBV5-7 and TRBJ1-4, with 12 bases matching TRBD1. TRBV5-7 is known as an ORF, though its function is uncertain. The CDR3 has 16 amino acids. Losses at the gene ends were 6 bases for V and 7 bases for J; bases not matched to a gene: 10. Here the CDR3 reads CASIIRPGQGAEKLFF. CDR3 sequence (DNA): TGTGCCAGCATTATTCGACCGGGACAGGGGGCTGAAAAACTGTTTTTT.

The chain has TRBV7-2 and TRBJ2-7; 7 positions match TRBD2. The germline CDR1 and CDR2 sequences are SGHTA and FQGNSA. There are 17 residues in the CDR3. Trimming removed 4 bases from V and 2 bases from J; junction bases left unmatched: 14. Here the CDR3 DNA reads TGTGCCAGCAGCTATCGAGACTCGGGGGGAAGGGCCTACGAGCAGTACTTC. This sequence encodes CASSYRDSGGRAYEQYF.

This chain joins TRBV27 and TRBJ2-5; 10 positions agree with TRBD2. Germline loops: CDR1 MNHEY, CDR2 SMNVEV (reference sequence). Trimming took 1 base from V and 1 from J; bases not matched to a gene: 3. This CDR3 region has 16 residues. The CDR3 region is CASSLLAGGFQETQYF. CDR3 in DNA: TGTGCCAGCAGTTTATTAGCGGGGGGTTTCCAAGAGACCCAGTACTTC.

This clone was observed a handful of times. The V gene is TRBV7-2, the J gene TRBJ1-6, with 8 positions matching TRBD1. Germline CDR1 SGHTA, CDR2 FQGNSA. This CDR3 contains 14 residues. Trimming took 0 bases from V and 9 from J; bases not matched to a gene: 1. This chain's CDR3 is CASSLAQGASPLHF. The CDR3 region has the DNA TGTGCCAGCAGCTTAGCGCAGGGGGCTTCACCCCTCCACTTT. The full variable domain, rest sourced from reference TRBV7-2 and TRBJ1-6, is GAGVSQSPSNKVTEKGKDVELRCDPISGHTALYWYRQSLGQGLEFLIYFQGNSAPDKSGLPSDRFSAERTGGSVSTLTIQRTQQEDSAVYLCASSLAQGASPLHFGNGTRLTVT.

The chain combines TRBV12-3 or TRBV12-4 with TRBJ2-7; D may be TRBD2 (5 bases). The CDR3 contains 13 residues. Trimming took off 0 bases at V and 6 bases at J, with 9 bases between the two ends. This CDR3 is CASSLALRGEQYF. The CDR3 DNA follows: TGTGCCAGCAGTTTAGCTCTTCGGGGCGAGCAGTACTTC.

This chain connects TRBV28 to TRBJ1-2; possible D gene TRBD1, 5 bases. V was cut by 10 bases and J by 1 base, with 19 bases left in between. The CDR3 spans 15 residues. The germline gives CDR1 MDHEN, CDR2 SYDVKM. CDR3 loop: CAILLRGGDNYGYTF. CDR3 DNA: TGTGCCATCCTTCTCCGGGGGGGTGATAACTATGGCTACACCTTC.

This rearrangement joins TRBV24-1 to TRBJ2-2, with 8 bases aligning to TRBD2. V was pared by 9 bases and J by 6 bases, with 8 bases of the junction left unmatched. Per germline, CDR1 KGHDR and CDR2 SFDVKD. The CDR3 has 14 residues. CDR3 nucleotides: TGTGCCACCCACTCGGGACTAGATGCCGGGGAGCTGTTTTTT. Protein sequence: CATHSGLDAGELFF.

The chain carries TRBV7-2 and TRBJ1-2; D is unresolved. The germline V gene has CDR1 SGHTA and CDR2 FQGNSA. The CDR3 contains 17 residues. V lost 2 bases to trimming and J lost 8 bases, with 24 bases between them. The CDR3, as DNA: TGTGCCAGCAGCTTATTAGCCGGAGGATCCGACTCGAAGGGCTACACCTTC. Encoded protein: CASSLLAGGSDSKGYTF. The full variable domain, in which reference TRBV7-2 and TRBJ1-2 provide the parts outside the CDR3, is GAGVSQSPSNKVTEKGKDVELRCDPISGHTALYWYRQSLGQGLEFLIYFQGNSAPDKSGLPSDRFSAERTGGSVSTLTIQRTQQEDSAVYLCASSLLAGGSDSKGYTFGSGTRLTVV.

The J gene is TRBJ2-1, the V gene TRBV27, with TRBD1 identical over 10 bases. Germline V gene data show CDR1 as MNHEY and CDR2 as SMNVEV (reference sequence). V lost 6 bases and J lost 5; bases outside the gene matches: 4. This CDR3 has 14 amino acids. The chain's CDR3 is CASSPGTGDNEQFF. DNA for the CDR3: TGTGCCAGCAGCCCCGGGACAGGGGACAATGAGCAGTTCTTC.

The chain joins TRBV19 to TRBJ1-1, with 8 nucleotides matching TRBD1. With 5 bases clipped from V and 4 bases from J, the junction kept 12 bases outside the gene matches. Germline loops: CDR1 LNHDA, CDR2 SQIVND (reference sequence). This CDR3 has 16 residues. The CDR3 DNA is TGTGCCAGTAGTCCCCGCCCCGGACAGGGCGGCACTGAAGCTTTCTTT. Translated: CASSPRPGQGGTEAFF.

The V and J genes are TRBV5-1 and TRBJ2-3; 8 bases are a match to TRBD1. V dropped 4 bases and J dropped 8; count of bases not matched to a gene: 3. Germline CDR1 and CDR2: SGHRS and YFSETQ. This CDR3 is 12 amino acids long. The CDR3 is CASSGDRRTQYF. The CDR3, as DNA: TGCGCCAGCAGCGGGGACAGGCGTACGCAGTATTTT.

This clone has only a few counts. The V call is TRBV5-1, the J call TRBJ2-5; 8 nucleotides align to TRBD2. V lost 4 bases to trimming and J lost 4 bases; unmatched junction nucleotides: 6. The CDR3 consists of 14 residues. Germline V gives CDR1 SGHRS, CDR2 YFSETQ. The CDR3 sequence: CASSPAGGGETQYF. CDR3 nucleotide sequence: TGCGCCAGCAGCCCCGCGGGGGGTGGAGAGACCCAGTACTTC. Drawing the rest from reference TRBV5-1 and TRBJ2-5, the complete variable domain is KAGVTQTPRYLIKTRGQQVTLSCSPISGHRSVSWYQQTPGQGLQFLFEYFSETQRNKGNFPGRFSGRQFSNSRSEMNVSTLELGDSALYLCASSPAGGGETQYFGPGTRLLVL.

V and J are TRBV6-5 and TRBJ2-7; 9 bases are shared with TRBD1. With V trimmed by 2 bases and J by 7 bases, 3 bases remained unmatched. Germline V lookup: CDR1 MNHEY, CDR2 SVGAGI. The CDR3 loop spans 13 amino acids. The CDR3 DNA is TGTGCCAGCAGTTACGGGACAGGGCGGGAGCAGTACTTC. Its protein product is CASSYGTGREQYF.

This clone has only a few counts. The chain recombines TRBV27 with TRBJ1-1; TRBD1 matches at 9 bases. V lost 1 base and J lost 3; bases outside the gene matches: 3. Germline assignment: CDR1 MNHEY and CDR2 SMNVEV (reference sequence). CDR3 length: 15 amino acids. The CDR3 sequence: CASSLYGQGYTEAFF. The CDR3 DNA sequence: TGTGCCAGCAGTTTATACGGACAGGGGTACACTGAAGCTTTCTTT.

A single count supports this clone. This sequence joins TRBV7-8 and TRBJ1-5; 12 nucleotides line up with TRBD1. The CDR3 has 16 amino acids. Germline values: CDR1 SGHVS, CDR2 FQNEAQ. Trimming cost V 3 bases and J 6 bases; bases outside gene matches: 6. The CDR3 protein is CASSFSGQGARQPQHF. The CDR3 coding sequence is TGTGCCAGCAGCTTTTCGGGACAGGGGGCCCGTCAGCCCCAGCATTTT.

The genes are TRBV5-1 and TRBJ2-2; 8 bases line up with TRBD1. The CDR3 totals 16 residues. In germline, CDR1 is SGHRS, CDR2 YFSETQ. After removal of 4 bases from V and 0 bases from J, the junction contained 5 bases not matched to a gene. The CDR3, as DNA: TGCGCCAGCAGCATTCAGGGGGCCTCGAACACCGGGGAGCTGTTTTTT. This codes for CASSIQGASNTGELFF.

J is TRBJ1-2 and V is TRBV7-2, with D unclear. CDR3 size: 13 residues. Between the trimmed V and J ends, which lost 2 bases and 3 bases, there was a span of 7 bases. From germline, CDR1 is SGHTA and CDR2 FQGNSA. CDR3 DNA sequence: TGTGCCAGCAGCTTATCGAGGGACTATGGCTACACCTTC. Translated: CASSLSRDYGYTF.

The chain couples TRBV10-3 to TRBJ2-1, with a tentative D call TRBD1 (5 bases). V was pared by 8 bases and J by 6 bases, with 11 bases between. This CDR3 has 12 amino acids. The germline CDR1 and CDR2 sequences are ENHRY and SYGVKD. The CDR3 sequence: CAIGQGPNEQFF. DNA of the CDR3: TGTGCCATCGGGCAGGGTCCCAATGAGCAGTTCTTC.

The chain is built from TRBV7-2 and TRBJ2-7; the D gene is possibly TRBD1 (6 bases). V was shortened by 1 base and J by 3 bases, with 13 bases between the two germline ends. The CDR3 is 15 residues long. Looked up from germline, CDR1 is SGHTA and CDR2 is FQGNSA. The chain's CDR3 is CASSLEGTRYYEQYF. CDR3 DNA sequence: TGTGCCAGCAGCTTAGAGGGGACACGGTACTACGAGCAGTACTTC.

This chain connects TRBV6-6 to TRBJ2-1; D remains ambiguous. V was shortened by 6 bases and J by 1 base, with 13 bases between the two germline ends. The CDR3 has 15 amino acids. Germline V lookup: CDR1 MNHNY, CDR2 SVGAGI (reference sequence). The CDR3 DNA sequence: TGTGCCAGCAGACACAAGTCAGAATCCTACAATGAGCAGTTCTTC. Translating gives CASRHKSESYNEQFF.

The rearrangement joins TRBV2 to TRBJ1-2, with 12 bases that match TRBD1. The CDR3 sequence is 15 residues long. Germline assignment: CDR1 SNHLY and CDR2 FYNNEI. Trimming cost V 7 bases and J 7 bases; bases outside gene matches: 10. CDR3 loop: CASTGTGGLRGGYTF. CDR3 bases: TGTGCCAGCACCGGGACAGGGGGCCTTCGTGGTGGCTACACCTTC.

The chain combines TRBV28 with TRBJ2-7; 8 nucleotides agree with TRBD2. The CDR3 spans 15 residues. The germline CDR1 and CDR2 sequences are MDHEN and SYDVKM. J gave up 6 bases and V 3 bases, and 10 bases lay outside the gene matches. CDR3 DNA: TGTGCCAGCAGTTTGGGTCGTCAGGGACTAGGCGAGCAGTACTTC. Translating gives CASSLGRQGLGEQYF. Variable domain in full (rest from reference TRBV28 and TRBJ2-7): DVKVTQSSRYLVKRTGEKVFLECVQDMDHENMFWYRQDPGLGLRLIYFSYDVKMKEKGDIPEGYSVSREKKERFSLILESASTNQTSMYLCASSLGRQGLGEQYFGPGTRLTVT.

The sample holds a few counts of this clone. This sequence joins TRBV6-5 and TRBJ2-7; TRBD1 is a possible D gene (6 bases). The CDR3 is 14 residues long. The V end was cut by 6 bases, the J end by 4 bases, with 16 bases between. Germline loops: CDR1 MNHEY, CDR2 SVGAGI. The CDR3 loop is CASRADRTLYEQYF. The DNA of the CDR3 is TGTGCCAGCAGAGCTGACAGGACGCTTTACGAGCAGTACTTC.

This chain uses TRBV5-1 with TRBJ2-1; 8 bases agree with TRBD1. This CDR3 has 15 residues. CDR1 is SGHRS and CDR2 is YFSETQ in the germline V gene. With 2 bases clipped from V and 6 bases from J, the junction kept 7 bases outside the gene matches. The CDR3 region is CASSLAQGAGNEQFF. The CDR3 nucleotides are TGCGCCAGCAGCTTAGCCCAGGGGGCGGGCAATGAGCAGTTCTTC.

The genes are TRBV6-5 and TRBJ2-3; 7 bases map to TRBD1. CDR1 is MNHEY and CDR2 is SVGAGI in the germline V gene. The CDR3 consists of 15 residues. V lost 2 bases, J lost 0 bases, and 2 bases stayed unmatched. CDR3 in amino acids: CASSYRTGSTDTQYF. The CDR3 coding sequence is TGTGCCAGCAGTTACCGGACAGGTAGCACAGATACGCAGTATTTT.